Following are 2 T cell receptor beta chains from one sample sequenced in a study of shared clonotypes between healthy human individuals. Profiled with immunoSEQ multiplex PCR; TCRdb holds only in-frame clones, not every one. The data show more than 1,200,000 clones, approximately 98.5% seen once. Sequenced sample: naive CD4+ T cells sorted from blood. Sample subset: CD45RA+ positively selected. These TCRs come from a young man in good health.

V is TRBV29-1 and J is TRBJ2-1; D is undetermined. The germline gives CDR1 SQVTM, CDR2 ANQGSEA. The length of the CDR3 is 14 residues. V was clipped by 7 bases and J by 0 bases, with 13 bases between them. Written as DNA, the CDR3 is TGCAGCGAAACCGCTAGGACCTCCTACAATGAGCAGTTCTTC. Its translation: CSETARTSYNEQFF.

V and J are TRBV7-6 and TRBJ2-5, with 8 bases that match TRBD1. The CDR3 totals 16 residues. Germline trimming cut 5 bases from V and 4 bases from J; bases unmatched to any gene: 12. CDR1 is SGHVS and CDR2 is FNYEAQ in the germline V gene. CDR3 sequence reads: CASSLTSGTGGETQYF. As DNA, the CDR3 is TGTGCCAGCAGCCTAACTTCAGGAACAGGGGGAGAGACCCAGTACTTC.